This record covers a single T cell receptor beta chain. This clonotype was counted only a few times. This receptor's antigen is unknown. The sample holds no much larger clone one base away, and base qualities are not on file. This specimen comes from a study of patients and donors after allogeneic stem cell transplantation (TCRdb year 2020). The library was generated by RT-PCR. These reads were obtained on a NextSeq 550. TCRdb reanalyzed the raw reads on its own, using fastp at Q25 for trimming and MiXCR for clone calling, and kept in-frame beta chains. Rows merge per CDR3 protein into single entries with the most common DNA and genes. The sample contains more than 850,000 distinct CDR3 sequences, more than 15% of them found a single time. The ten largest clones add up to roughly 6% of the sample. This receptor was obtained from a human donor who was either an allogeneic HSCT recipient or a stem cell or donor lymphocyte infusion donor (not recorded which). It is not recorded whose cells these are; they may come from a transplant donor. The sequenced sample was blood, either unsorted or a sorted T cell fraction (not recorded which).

At the DNA level, the sequence is TGTGCCATTACCCAAAGACTAGCCTCCTACGAGCAGTACTTC. Its protein is CAITQRLASYEQYF. This receptor chain uses TRBV10-3 and TRBJ2-7, and TRBD2 matches 7 of the central bases. Inclusive of the bounding cysteine and phenylalanine, the CDR3 is 14 residues long. Only CDR3 DNA is held: 42 bases, read in frame from base 1. V has 9 bases trimmed and J has 0 bases trimmed; junction bases matching no gene number 8. Taken from the germline V gene, the CDR1 and CDR2 loops are ENHRY and SYGVKD.